These T cell receptor beta chains were read from a single sample in a study of shared clonotypes between healthy human individuals. Sequencing used immunoSEQ multiplex PCR; TCRdb keeps in-frame clones, though not all of them. The sample shows about 380,000 clones, about 97% of them seen only once. The sequenced sample consisted of memory CD8+ T cells sorted from blood. Receptors were obtained from a man under 40 in good health. The CDR3 runs from the conserved cysteine through the conserved F or W. The order of the fields is V gene, CDR3 length, clone size, CDR3 protein. Clone size appears in some rows only: once, few, many, or a class for an expanded clone.

V: TRBV28; length: 14; size: .; CDR3: CASSFRANYYGYTF
V: TRBV5-1; length: 14; size: once; CDR3: CASSFGLVEETQYF
V: TRBV19; length: 16; size: .; CDR3: CASSIVGGRGNQPQHF
V: TRBV6-1; length: 11; size: .; CDR3: CASIRTAEAFF
V: TRBV30; length: 15; size: .; CDR3: CAWSVGGPGSDTQYF
V: TRBV19; length: 13; size: .; CDR3: CASSIRENTEAFF
V: TRBV5-1; length: 15; size: .; CDR3: CASSLVGKANYGYTF
V: TRBV19; length: 15; size: .; CDR3: CASSIPGTLGNTIYF
V: TRBV27; length: 16; size: .; CDR3: CASSLKGYVGNQPQHF
V: TRBV6-1; length: 14; size: once; CDR3: CASSGRGKTDEQYF
V: TRBV9; length: 16; size: .; CDR3: CASSSPRGRGTGELFF
V: TRBV6-1; length: 14; size: .; CDR3: CASRTGGARDLGYF
V: TRBV5-1; length: 14; size: .; CDR3: CASSVGQGKETQYF
V: TRBV6-9; length: 15; size: .; CDR3: CASSYSGQGFEKLFF
V: TRBV30; length: 14; size: .; CDR3: CAWMLGIMNTEAFF
V: TRBV5-1; length: 11; size: .; CDR3: CASSAEETQYF
V: TRBV12-5; length: 13; size: .; CDR3: CASGQTGGTEAFF
V: TRBV9; length: 16; size: once; CDR3: CASSVTGQGGTDTQYF
V: TRBV7-7; length: 16; size: .; CDR3: CASSFGGQGTQETQYF
V: TRBV7-2; length: 14; size: .; CDR3: CASSLGAEGYEQYF
V: TRBV7-9; length: 14; size: .; CDR3: CASSLALGGDGYTF
V: TRBV28; length: 15; size: .; CDR3: CASSPADNNNYGYTF
V: TRBV6-4; length: 15; size: .; CDR3: CASSDGTGGTGELFF
V: TRBV2; length: 12; size: .; CDR3: CASLEYQETQYF
V: TRBV5-4; length: 15; size: .; CDR3: CASSSNPGSLGEQYF
V: TRBV7-6; length: 14; size: .; CDR3: CASSLAGLLSPQYF
V: TRBV4-2; length: 16; size: .; CDR3: CASSISSAQTGDTQYF
V: TRBV5-4; length: 14; size: once; CDR3: CASSSSRGGYEQYF
V: TRBV15; length: 15; size: .; CDR3: CATRIQDTSSYEQYF
V: TRBV11-2; length: 12; size: .; CDR3: CASSGTSYEQYF
V: TRBV11-2; length: 16; size: .; CDR3: CASSSRQGKANEKLFF
V: TRBV28; length: 16; size: .; CDR3: CASSFRGGGVAGELFF
V: TRBV2; length: 15; size: .; CDR3: CASCRDRLISYEQYF
V: TRBV28; length: 14; size: .; CDR3: CASSWHRFTDTQYF
V: TRBV7-2; length: 13; size: .; CDR3: CASSMWGQETQYF
V: TRBV28; length: 12; size: .; CDR3: CASSPGAGELFF
V: TRBV28; length: 14; size: .; CDR3: CASRGGTVNQPQHF
V: TRBV18; length: 11; size: once; CDR3: CASSRDKVQHF
V: TRBV25-1; length: 14; size: .; CDR3: CASSATTNRATQYF
V: TRBV5-6; length: 16; size: .; CDR3: CASSLAGGPLYNEQFF
V: TRBV7-6; length: 14; size: .; CDR3: CASSAGLGKDTQYF
V: TRBV19; length: 14; size: once; CDR3: CASSVASGTYEQYF
V: TRBV2; length: 13; size: .; CDR3: CASSEAGRDEQFF
V: TRBV5-1; length: 15; size: .; CDR3: CASSLLTDGENIQYF
V: TRBV4-1; length: 13; size: .; CDR3: CASSPRDNYGYTF